The TCR beta chain described here comes from a study of CD8 T cells in ankylosing spondylitis. General study results and limits: Seemingly distinctive of ankylosing spondylitis blood was a TCR beta motif formed by eight highly homologous variants.

This clonotype was seen many times. The target antigen is unknown. TCRdb redid the calling of the 5' RACE reads with MiXCR, one entry per CDR3 protein. The sample includes 100,000 or so distinct CDR3 sequences, roughly 8.8% of them seen just once. CDR1 ENHRY and CDR2 SYGVKD come from the germline V gene. The CDR3 extends over 15 amino acids. V was pared by 10 bases and J by 0 bases, with 18 bases between. The sequencing sample was made of blood, either unsorted or a sorted T cell fraction (not recorded which). The V gene is TRBV10-3, the J gene TRBJ1-2; a possible D gene is TRBD1 (6 bases). The clonotype comes from a male donor with ankylosing spondylitis. CDR3 amino acids: CASGPTGPPNYGYTF. The CDR3 DNA is TGTGCCAGCGGCCCGACAGGCCCTCCTAACTATGGCTACACCTTC.